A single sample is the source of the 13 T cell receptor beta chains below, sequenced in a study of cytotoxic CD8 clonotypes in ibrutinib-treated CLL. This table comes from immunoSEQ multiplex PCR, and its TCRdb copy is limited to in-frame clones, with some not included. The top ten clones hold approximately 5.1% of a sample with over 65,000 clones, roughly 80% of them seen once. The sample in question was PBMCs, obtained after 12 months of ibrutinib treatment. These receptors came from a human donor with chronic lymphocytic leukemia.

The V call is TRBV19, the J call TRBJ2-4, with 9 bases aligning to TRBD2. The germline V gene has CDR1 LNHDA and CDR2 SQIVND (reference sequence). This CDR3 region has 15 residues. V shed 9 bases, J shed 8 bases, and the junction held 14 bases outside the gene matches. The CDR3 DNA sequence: TGTGCCAGCCAGGACGTAGCGGGGGAGGGGGACATTCAGTACTTC. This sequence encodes CASQDVAGEGDIQYF. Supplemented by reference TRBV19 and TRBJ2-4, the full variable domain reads DGGITQSPKYLFRKEGQNVTLSCEQNLNHDAMYWYRQDPGQGLRLIYYSQIVNDFQKGDIAEGYSVSREKKESFPLTVTSAQKNPTAFYLCASQDVAGEGDIQYFGAGTRLSVL.

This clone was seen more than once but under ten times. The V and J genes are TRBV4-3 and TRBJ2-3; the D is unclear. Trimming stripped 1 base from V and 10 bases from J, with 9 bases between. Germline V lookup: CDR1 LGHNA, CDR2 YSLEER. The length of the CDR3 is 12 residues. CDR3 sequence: CASSQVEGAQYF. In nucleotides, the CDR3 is TGCGCCAGCAGCCAAGTGGAAGGAGCGCAGTATTTT.

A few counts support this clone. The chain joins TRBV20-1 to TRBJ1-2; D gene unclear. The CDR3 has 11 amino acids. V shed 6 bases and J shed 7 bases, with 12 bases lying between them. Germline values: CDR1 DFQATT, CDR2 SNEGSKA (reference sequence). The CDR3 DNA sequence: TGCAGTGCCTCGGAAGGGTTTGGCTACACCTTC. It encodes CSASEGFGYTF.

CDR3 nucleotides: TGTGCCAGCTCCACGGCGGGTGACAATCAGCCCCAGCATTTT. Its translation is CASSTAGDNQPQHF. The chain joins TRBV19 to TRBJ1-5; D unclear. V lost 9 bases to trimming and J lost 3 bases, with 15 bases between them. The CDR3 is made up of 14 amino acids. Germline V gene lookup returns CDR1 LNHDA and CDR2 SQIVND (reference sequence).

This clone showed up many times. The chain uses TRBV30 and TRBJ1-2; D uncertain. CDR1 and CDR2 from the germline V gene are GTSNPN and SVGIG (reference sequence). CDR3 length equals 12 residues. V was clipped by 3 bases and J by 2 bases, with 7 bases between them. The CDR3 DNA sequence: TGTGCCTGGAGCGACACCAACTATGGCTACACCTTC. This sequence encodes CAWSDTNYGYTF.

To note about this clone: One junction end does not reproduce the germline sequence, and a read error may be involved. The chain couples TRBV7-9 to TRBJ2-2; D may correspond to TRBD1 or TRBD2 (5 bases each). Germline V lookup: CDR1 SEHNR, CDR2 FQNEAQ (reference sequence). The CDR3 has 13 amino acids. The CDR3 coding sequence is TGTGCCAGCAGGGTGGGGACGGCCGGAGAGCTGTTTTTT. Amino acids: CASRVGTAGELFF.

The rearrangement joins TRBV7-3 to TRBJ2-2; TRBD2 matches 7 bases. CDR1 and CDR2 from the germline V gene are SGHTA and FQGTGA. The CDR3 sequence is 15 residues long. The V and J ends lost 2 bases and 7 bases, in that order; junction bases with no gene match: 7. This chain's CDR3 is CASSLYPRENGELFF. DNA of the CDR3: TGTGCCAGCAGCTTATATCCGCGGGAGAACGGGGAGCTGTTTTTT. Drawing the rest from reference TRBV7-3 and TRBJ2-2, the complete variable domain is GAGVSQTPSNKVTEKGKYVELRCDPISGHTALYWYRQSLGQGPEFLIYFQGTGAADDSGLPNDRFFAVRPEGSVSTLKIQRTERGDSAVYLCASSLYPRENGELFFGEGSRLTVL.

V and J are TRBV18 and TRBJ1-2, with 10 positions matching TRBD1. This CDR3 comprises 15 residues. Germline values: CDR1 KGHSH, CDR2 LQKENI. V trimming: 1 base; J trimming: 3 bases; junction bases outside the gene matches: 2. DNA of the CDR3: TGTGCCAGCTCACCACGGACAGGGGGTGACTATGGCTACACCTTC. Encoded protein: CASSPRTGGDYGYTF.

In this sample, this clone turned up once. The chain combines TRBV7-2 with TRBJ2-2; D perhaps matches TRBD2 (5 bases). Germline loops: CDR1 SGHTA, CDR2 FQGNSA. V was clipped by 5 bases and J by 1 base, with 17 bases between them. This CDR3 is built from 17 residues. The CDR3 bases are TGTGCCAGCAGCCCCCACTCATTGGCGGGGAACACCGGGGAGCTGTTTTTT. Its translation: CASSPHSLAGNTGELFF.

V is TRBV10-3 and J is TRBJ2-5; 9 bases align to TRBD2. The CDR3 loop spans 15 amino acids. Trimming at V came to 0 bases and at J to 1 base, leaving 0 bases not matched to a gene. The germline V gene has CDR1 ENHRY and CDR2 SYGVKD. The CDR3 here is CAISESTSGQETQYF. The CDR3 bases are TGTGCCATCAGTGAGTCGACTAGCGGCCAAGAGACCCAGTACTTC.

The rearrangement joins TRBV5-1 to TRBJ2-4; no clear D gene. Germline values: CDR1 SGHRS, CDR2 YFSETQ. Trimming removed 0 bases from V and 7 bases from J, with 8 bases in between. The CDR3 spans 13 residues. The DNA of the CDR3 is TGCGCCAGCAGCTTGGGGCCAAGGAACATTCAGTACTTC. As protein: CASSLGPRNIQYF. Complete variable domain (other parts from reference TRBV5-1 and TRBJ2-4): KAGVTQTPRYLIKTRGQQVTLSCSPISGHRSVSWYQQTPGQGLQFLFEYFSETQRNKGNFPGRFSGRQFSNSRSEMNVSTLELGDSALYLCASSLGPRNIQYFGAGTRLSVL.

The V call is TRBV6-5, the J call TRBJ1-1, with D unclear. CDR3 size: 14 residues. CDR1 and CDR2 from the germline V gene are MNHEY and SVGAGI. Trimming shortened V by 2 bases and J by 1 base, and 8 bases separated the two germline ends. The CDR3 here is CASSYRQRNTEAFF. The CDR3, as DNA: TGTGCCAGCAGTTACCGGCAGAGGAACACTGAAGCTTTCTTT.

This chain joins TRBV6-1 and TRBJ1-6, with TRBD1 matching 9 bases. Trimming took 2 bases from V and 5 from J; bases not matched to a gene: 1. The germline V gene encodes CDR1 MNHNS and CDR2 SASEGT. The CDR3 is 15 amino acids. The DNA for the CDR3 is TGTGCCAGCAGTGAAAGGACAGGGGATAATTCACCCCTCCACTTT. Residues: CASSERTGDNSPLHF.